The 17 T cell receptor beta chains in this list originate from one sample, sequenced in a study of radiotherapy plus CTLA-4 blockade in lung cancer. TCRdb's table, derived via immunoSEQ multiplex PCR, lists solely in-frame clones and lacks some. In the table there are around 80,000 clones, around 79% of which are singletons. This sample comprised peripheral blood, obtained from a patient treated with radiotherapy plus ipilimumab. The source is a human donor with non-small cell lung cancer whose response to radiotherapy plus ipilimumab could not be evaluated. Some clones in this sample may be carry-over from other donors' samples.

The count of this clone is one. The rearrangement links TRBV7-6 to TRBJ1-1; 8 bases map to TRBD1. CDR1 and CDR2 (germline): SGHVS, FNYEAQ. V was pared by 4 bases and J by 0 bases, with 4 bases of the junction left unmatched. CDR3 size: 15 residues. The DNA of the CDR3 is TGTGCCAGCAGCTCACAGGGGGGACTGAACACTGAAGCTTTCTTT. Translated, it gives CASSSQGGLNTEAFF.

This clone was found a few times. The chain joins TRBV11-1 to TRBJ1-2; the D gene is possibly TRBD1 (5 bases). CDR1 and CDR2 from the germline V gene are SGHAT and FQDESV (reference sequence). Trimming stripped 5 bases from V and 9 bases from J, with 10 bases between. The CDR3 covers 11 residues. The CDR3 region is CASSLGERYTF. CDR3 coding DNA: TGTGCCAGCAGCCTAGGGGAGCGCTACACCTTC.

The V and J genes are TRBV2 and TRBJ2-5, with TRBD2 as a possible D gene (6 bases). V gave up 8 bases and J gave up 1 base, with 14 bases separating them. The germline V gene encodes CDR1 SNHLY and CDR2 FYNNEI. This CDR3 contains 14 residues. For the CDR3, the DNA is TGTGCCAGCGGCCGGGGGATCCCCCAAGAGACCCAGTACTTC. Protein product: CASGRGIPQETQYF.

The chain is built from TRBV15 and TRBJ1-2, with TRBD1 as a possible D gene (6 bases). Germline CDR1 is LNHNV and CDR2 is YYDKDF (reference sequence). The CDR3 loop spans 15 amino acids. Trimming took off 5 bases at V and 6 bases at J, with 19 bases between the two ends. The CDR3 spells CATSYITGKTDGYTF. DNA for the CDR3: TGTGCCACCAGCTATATAACAGGGAAAACTGATGGCTACACCTTC.

There are a few counts of this clone. The gene calls are TRBV4-2 and TRBJ1-3; a possible D gene is TRBD1 (5 bases). Germline V lookup: CDR1 LGHNA, CDR2 YNFKEQ. V was cut by 0 bases and J by 2 bases, with 11 bases left in between. The CDR3 loop spans 16 amino acids. In DNA, the CDR3 is TGTGCCAGCAGCCAAGATCGGAGGGGACCTGGAAACACCATATATTTT. Amino acids: CASSQDRRGPGNTIYF.

This clone showed up just a few times. This chain connects TRBV5-1 to TRBJ1-4; no clear D gene. CDR1 and CDR2 from the germline V gene are SGHRS and YFSETQ. CDR3 size: 14 residues. V was shortened by 1 base and J by 3 bases, with 7 bases between the two germline ends. CDR3 DNA: TGCGCCAGCAGCTTGCGGGAGCCTAATGAAAAACTGTTTTTT. This sequence encodes CASSLREPNEKLFF. The variable domain in full, with the rest retrieved from reference TRBV5-1 and TRBJ1-4, is KAGVTQTPRYLIKTRGQQVTLSCSPISGHRSVSWYQQTPGQGLQFLFEYFSETQRNKGNFPGRFSGRQFSNSRSEMNVSTLELGDSALYLCASSLREPNEKLFFGSGTQLSVL.

The rearrangement uses TRBV27 and TRBJ2-3; TRBD2 is a possible D gene (5 bases). Looked up from germline, CDR1 is MNHEY and CDR2 is SMNVEV (reference sequence). The CDR3 extends over 13 amino acids. Trimming cost V 7 bases and J 2 bases, with 10 bases left between them. CDR3 nucleotide sequence: TGTGCCAGCACGGGATTCTCCACAGATACGCAGTATTTT. It yields the protein CASTGFSTDTQYF.

This chain joins TRBV19 and TRBJ2-3; D gene uncertain. The germline V gene has CDR1 LNHDA and CDR2 SQIVND (reference sequence). The CDR3 runs to 18 residues. Trimming took off 5 bases at V and 2 bases at J, with 23 bases between the two ends. CDR3 nucleotides: TGTGCCAGTAGTTCCCCCCGAGACTCCGCACGAGACACAGATACGCAGTATTTT. It specifies CASSSPRDSARDTDTQYF.

The chain uses TRBV5-8 and TRBJ2-7, with D possibly TRBD1 on 6 matching bases. Trimming took 4 bases from V and 3 from J, leaving 11 bases between them. This CDR3 has 13 amino acids. The germline V gene has CDR1 SGHTS and CDR2 YDEGEE. The DNA of the CDR3 is TGTGCCAGCAGCCCATTAGGGGGCTACGAGCAGTACTTC. It is translated as CASSPLGGYEQYF.

This chain joins TRBV28 and TRBJ1-1; D is ambiguous. Trimming removed 3 bases at V and 5 bases at J, with 4 bases between. Germline values: CDR1 MDHEN, CDR2 SYDVKM. The CDR3 is 11 residues long. The CDR3 DNA is TGTGCCAGCAGTTTGAGGACTGAAGCTTTCTTT. Protein sequence: CASSLRTEAFF.

V and J are TRBV2 and TRBJ2-4; TRBD1 is a possible D gene (6 bases). Looked up from germline, CDR1 is SNHLY and CDR2 is FYNNEI. There are 12 residues in the CDR3. V gave up 4 bases and J gave up 10 bases, with 11 bases separating them. The CDR3 DNA is TGTGCCAGCAGTGCGGACAGCCTAATTCAGTACTTC. Amino acid sequence: CASSADSLIQYF.

The rearrangement joins TRBV9 to TRBJ1-1, with D perhaps TRBD1 (5 bases). V lost 4 bases, J lost 9 bases, and 19 bases lay in between. Germline values: CDR1 SGDLS, CDR2 YYNGEE. There are 14 residues in the CDR3. Here the CDR3 DNA reads TGTGCCAGCAGCCCAAATGATTGGCAGGGTAAAGCTTTCTTT. Translation: CASSPNDWQGKAFF.

The V call is TRBV9, the J call TRBJ2-5; 7 nucleotides line up with TRBD2. This CDR3 region has 14 residues. The trim removed 7 bases at V and 0 bases at J, leaving 6 bases unmatched. The germline gives CDR1 SGDLS, CDR2 YYNGEE. The CDR3 sequence: CASSPGGYQETQYF. The CDR3 DNA is TGTGCCAGCTCTCCCGGGGGGTACCAAGAGACCCAGTACTTC.

This rearrangement joins TRBV7-3 to TRBJ2-5; 9 nucleotides line up with TRBD1. The ends lost 5 bases at V and 4 bases at J; junction bases unmatched: 8. Germline V gives CDR1 SGHTA, CDR2 FQGTGA. The CDR3 covers 15 residues. CDR3: CASSQIQGAGETQYF. CDR3 in DNA: TGTGCCAGCAGCCAAATACAGGGGGCGGGAGAGACCCAGTACTTC.

The V gene is TRBV4-1, the J gene TRBJ1-2; a weak D match, TRBD1 (6 bases). The CDR3 covers 14 residues. CDR1 is MGHRA and CDR2 is YSYEKL in the germline V gene. Trimming stripped 0 bases from V and 4 bases from J, with 9 bases between. Here the CDR3 DNA reads TGCGCCAGCAGCCAAGATCAGGGGACCTATGGCTACACCTTC. Protein sequence: CASSQDQGTYGYTF.

The chain couples TRBV5-1 to TRBJ1-1; D is perhaps TRBD1 (6 bases). V gave up 4 bases and J gave up 6 bases, with 13 bases separating them. The CDR3 has 13 amino acids. Germline CDR1 reads SGHRS; CDR2 reads YFSETQ. CDR3 bases: TGCGCCAGCAGCGTCGGACAGCCGGCTGAAGCTTTCTTT. Protein product: CASSVGQPAEAFF.

This chain connects TRBV5-6 to TRBJ2-3; 8 bases line up with TRBD2. CDR3 length equals 14 residues. With V trimmed by 0 bases and J by 4 bases, 1 base remained unmatched. Germline V gives CDR1 SGHDT, CDR2 YYEEEE. The CDR3 sequence: CASSLAGGPDTQYF. CDR3 DNA: TGTGCCAGCAGCTTGGCGGGGGGGCCAGATACGCAGTATTTT.